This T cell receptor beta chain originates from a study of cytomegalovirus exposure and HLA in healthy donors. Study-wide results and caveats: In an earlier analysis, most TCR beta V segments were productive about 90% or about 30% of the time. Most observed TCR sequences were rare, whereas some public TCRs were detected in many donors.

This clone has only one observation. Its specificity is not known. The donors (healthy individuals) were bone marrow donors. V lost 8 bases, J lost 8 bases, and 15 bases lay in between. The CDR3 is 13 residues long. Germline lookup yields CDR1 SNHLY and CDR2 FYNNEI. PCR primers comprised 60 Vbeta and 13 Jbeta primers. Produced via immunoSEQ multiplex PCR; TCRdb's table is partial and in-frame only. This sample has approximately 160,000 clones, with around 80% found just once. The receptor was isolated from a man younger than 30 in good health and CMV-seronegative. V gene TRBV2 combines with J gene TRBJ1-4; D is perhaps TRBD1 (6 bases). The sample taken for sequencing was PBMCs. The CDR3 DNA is TGTGCCAGCCGGGCAGGGGTGGTGGAAAAACTGTTTTTT. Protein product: CASRAGVVEKLFF.